The 21 T cell receptor beta chains reported below all come from one sample, sequenced in a study of control samples from healthy donors and cancer patients. The table came from immunoSEQ multiplex PCR; TCRdb's copy has only in-frame clones and leaves some out. The sample includes over 85,000 clones, about 92% of them seen just once. Source material: blood. These receptors were collected from a woman aged 18-29 years in good health.

The chain couples TRBV7-9 to TRBJ2-3; 10 bases are shared with TRBD2. This CDR3 has 17 residues. Germline lookup yields CDR1 SEHNR and CDR2 FQNEAQ (reference sequence). V shed 5 bases and J 1 base; nucleotides not matched to a gene: 9. Here the CDR3 reads CASSRNSGGAGTDTQYF. CDR3 sequence (DNA): TGTGCCAGCAGCCGTAACAGCGGGGGGGCCGGCACAGATACGCAGTATTTT.

The chain uses TRBV18 and TRBJ1-2, with D maybe TRBD1 (5 bases). The CDR3 has 15 amino acids. Germline V gives CDR1 KGHSH, CDR2 LQKENI. V lost 3 bases, J lost 3 bases, and 14 bases lay in between. CDR3 amino acids: CASSPQGRGDYGYTF. CDR3 DNA sequence: TGTGCCAGCTCACCGCAGGGACGGGGCGACTATGGCTACACCTTC.

The V and J genes are TRBV27 and TRBJ1-1; TRBD1 matches at 9 bases. V was pared by 6 bases and J by 0 bases, with 11 bases of the junction left unmatched. There are 17 residues in the CDR3. Germline V gene data show CDR1 as MNHEY and CDR2 as SMNVEV (reference sequence). The CDR3 DNA is TGTGCCAGCAGGACGAGGGGGACAGGGCCCATGAACACTGAAGCTTTCTTT. Amino acid sequence: CASRTRGTGPMNTEAFF.

Sample share makes this clone medium-sized. V and J are TRBV28 and TRBJ1-5; D call uncertain. V was shortened by 2 bases and J by 4 bases, with 12 bases between the two germline ends. The CDR3 runs to 15 residues. Germline V gives CDR1 MDHEN, CDR2 SYDVKM. The CDR3 loop reads CASSLPGRRNQPQHF. CDR3 DNA sequence: TGTGCCAGCAGTTTACCCGGTAGACGAAATCAGCCCCAGCATTTT. Using reference TRBV28 and TRBJ1-5 for the parts outside the CDR3, the full variable domain is DVKVTQSSRYLVKRTGEKVFLECVQDMDHENMFWYRQDPGLGLRLIYFSYDVKMKEKGDIPEGYSVSREKKERFSLILESASTNQTSMYLCASSLPGRRNQPQHFGDGTRLSIL.

V and J are TRBV11-3 and TRBJ2-5; 11 bases map to TRBD2. V dropped 7 bases and J dropped 5; count of bases not matched to a gene: 12. The length of the CDR3 is 16 residues. Germline lookup yields CDR1 SGHNT and CDR2 YENEEA. The CDR3 bases are TGTGCCAGCACCGATAGCGGGAGGGCCTATAGTGAGACCCAGTACTTC. It yields the protein CASTDSGRAYSETQYF.

This sequence joins TRBV6-1 and TRBJ1-3; D is ambiguous. V lost 0 bases to trimming and J lost 4 bases, with 7 bases between them. CDR3 size: 14 residues. Germline V gene lookup returns CDR1 MNHNS and CDR2 SASEGT. CDR3 loop: CASSEAESGNTIYF. The CDR3 DNA is TGTGCCAGCAGTGAAGCGGAGTCGGGAAACACCATATATTTT.

V gene TRBV27 combines with J gene TRBJ1-4; the D gene is possibly TRBD1 (5 bases). The V end was cut by 5 bases, the J end by 0 bases, with 7 bases between. Germline values: CDR1 MNHEY, CDR2 SMNVEV (reference sequence). The CDR3 has 14 residues. Written as DNA, the CDR3 is TGTGCCAGCAGTGCGACAGCAACTAATGAAAAACTGTTTTTT. It is translated as CASSATATNEKLFF.

Details on this clone: At one boundary the junction diverges from the germline segment, which might be a read error. V usage is TRBV5-4 and J usage is TRBJ1-3, with D tentatively TRBD1 (5 bases). There are 12 residues in the CDR3. Germline CDR1 reads SGHNT; CDR2 reads YYREEE (reference sequence). This CDR3 is CASSLARSGTSF. CDR3 DNA: TGTGCCAGCAGCTTGGCCAGGTCGGGGACTTCTTTT.

The CDR3 spells CATRKTVEGVYEQYF. DNA of the CDR3: TGTGCCACCAGGAAGACAGTCGAGGGGGTCTACGAGCAGTACTTC. The rearrangement joins TRBV15 to TRBJ2-7; D is perhaps TRBD1 (6 bases). The CDR3 totals 15 residues. Germline V gene data show CDR1 as LNHNV and CDR2 as YYDKDF (reference sequence). V gave up 6 bases and J gave up 3 bases, with 18 bases separating them.

This clone has more than one count but fewer than ten. The chain couples TRBV6-1 to TRBJ1-6; a possible D gene is TRBD1 (6 bases). V gave up 3 bases and J gave up 11 bases, with 23 bases separating them. From germline, CDR1 is MNHNS and CDR2 SASEGT. The CDR3 has 17 residues. The CDR3 here is CASSDEGGLILIAPLHF. The CDR3 nucleotides are TGTGCCAGCAGTGACGAGGGGGGCCTTATCTTAATAGCACCCCTCCACTTT.

The J gene is TRBJ1-2, the V gene TRBV29-1; 8 bases fit TRBD1. Trimming cost V 6 bases and J 9 bases; bases outside gene matches: 15. The CDR3 covers 14 residues. Germline CDR1 is SQVTM and CDR2 is ANQGSEA. CDR3 loop: CSVAETGTGGSYTF. CDR3 DNA sequence: TGCAGCGTGGCCGAAACCGGGACAGGAGGTAGCTACACCTTC.

The rearrangement joins TRBV28 to TRBJ1-5; no firm D call. The CDR3 sequence is 14 residues long. V lost 2 bases, J lost 4 bases, and 9 bases lay in between. CDR1 and CDR2 from the germline V gene are MDHEN and SYDVKM. CDR3 amino acids: CASSLLGGNQPQHF. CDR3 DNA: TGTGCCAGCAGTTTACTCGGCGGAAATCAGCCCCAGCATTTT.

The V and J genes are TRBV9 and TRBJ1-3; no definite D call. The CDR3 contains 14 residues. The germline V gene encodes CDR1 SGDLS and CDR2 YYNGEE. V was cut by 3 bases and J by 0 bases, with 7 bases left in between. The CDR3 DNA sequence: TGTGCCAGCAGCGCGGAGAGCTCTGGAAACACCATATATTTT. It translates to CASSAESSGNTIYF.

For the CDR3, the DNA is TGTGCCAGCAGCTATAAACCCGGCACTGAAGCTTTCTTT. Translating it yields CASSYKPGTEAFF. The chain carries TRBV7-8 and TRBJ1-1; D is undetermined. The CDR3 is 13 amino acids. V lost 4 bases and J 4 bases, leaving 10 bases between the germline ends. The germline gives CDR1 SGHVS, CDR2 FQNEAQ.

This chain joins TRBV5-8 and TRBJ2-1; D perhaps matches TRBD2 (7 bases). This CDR3 comprises 13 residues. V was cut by 7 bases and J by 4 bases, with 12 bases left in between. Germline V lookup: CDR1 SGHTS, CDR2 YDEGEE. CDR3 sequence (DNA): TGTGCCAGCCGAGGGGGGGCTTACAATGAGCAGTTCTTC. Translating gives CASRGGAYNEQFF.

CDR3 region: CASSFFRGPNTEAFF. CDR3 bases: TGTGCCAGCAGTTTTTTCAGGGGGCCGAACACTGAAGCTTTCTTT. The chain carries TRBV6-5 and TRBJ1-1, with TRBD1 matching 8 bases. V lost 4 bases to trimming and J lost 1 base; unmatched junction nucleotides: 5. Germline V gene data show CDR1 as MNHEY and CDR2 as SVGAGI. This CDR3 is built from 15 residues.

The rearrangement links TRBV6-5 to TRBJ2-3; 12 bases agree with TRBD2. V shed 3 bases, J shed 4 bases, and the junction held 5 bases outside the gene matches. The CDR3 runs to 16 residues. The V gene's germline CDR1 is MNHEY and CDR2 SVGAGI. This chain's CDR3 is CASSYRASGGADTQYF. CDR3 sequence (DNA): TGTGCCAGCAGTTATCGGGCTAGCGGGGGGGCAGATACGCAGTATTTT.

The J gene is TRBJ2-3, the V gene TRBV7-2; D might be TRBD2 (6 bases). Trimming pared 3 bases from V and 2 bases from J, leaving 12 bases between. Germline CDR1 reads SGHTA; CDR2 reads FQGNSA. The CDR3 is 15 residues long. The CDR3 DNA is TGTGCCAGCAGCTTTTGGGGCGGGACCACAGATACGCAGTATTTT. Protein sequence: CASSFWGGTTDTQYF.

The rearrangement joins TRBV6-6 to TRBJ2-7; D not certain. Trimming left V 0 bases short and J 2 bases short, with 11 bases between. This CDR3 has 15 amino acids. The germline CDR1 and CDR2 sequences are MNHNY and SVGAGI (reference sequence). The CDR3 is CASSYSQPTPYEQYF. CDR3 sequence (DNA): TGTGCCAGCAGTTACTCGCAACCGACACCCTACGAGCAGTACTTC.

This chain links TRBV7-2 with TRBJ2-1; 8 nucleotides match TRBD2. V lost 5 bases, J lost 9 bases, and 6 bases stayed unmatched. The CDR3 consists of 13 residues. Germline V gene sequence: CDR1 SGHTA, CDR2 FQGNSA. The CDR3 reads CASSRGGLSEQFF. CDR3 coding DNA: TGTGCCAGCAGCCGGGGGGGGTTAAGTGAGCAGTTCTTC.

The chain is built from TRBV4-2 and TRBJ1-2, with a possible D match to TRBD1 (5 bases). The CDR3 spans 12 residues. Germline assignment: CDR1 LGHNA and CDR2 YNFKEQ. V lost 4 bases and J lost 5, with 8 bases in between. The DNA for the CDR3 is TGTGCCAGCAGCCTGGGGGATTATGGCTACACCTTC. It encodes CASSLGDYGYTF.